These 32 T cell receptor beta chains came from one sample sequenced in a study of cytomegalovirus exposure and HLA in healthy donors. Primers included in the PCR were 60 Vbeta and 13 Jbeta primers. Sequenced by immunoSEQ multiplex PCR; TCRdb stores in-frame clones only, minus some. Of 150,000 to 200,000 clones in the sample, 65% to 80% are singletons; the top ten hold about 2.7%. Sequencing used PBMCs. The receptors were sampled from a woman aged 45-59 years in good health and CMV-seropositive.

This clone was detected only once. The rearrangement joins TRBV7-9 to TRBJ1-5; 9 bases are shared with TRBD1. The V gene's germline CDR1 is SEHNR and CDR2 FQNEAQ (reference sequence). The CDR3 consists of 14 residues. Trimming cost V 6 bases and J 5 bases; bases outside gene matches: 5. CDR3 in DNA: TGTGCCAGCAGTCGGGACAGGGACGATCAGCCCCAGCATTTT. Protein product: CASSRDRDDQPQHF.

Concerning this clone itself: Other DNA sequences from this sample encode an identical CDR3 as well. In nucleotides, the CDR3 is TGTGCCAGCAGCTTAGGGACAGGGTACGAGCAGTACTTC. It encodes CASSLGTGYEQYF. The rearrangement uses TRBV7-6 and TRBJ2-7; TRBD1 matches at 8 bases. Germline values: CDR1 SGHVS, CDR2 FNYEAQ. V was pared by 1 base and J by 4 bases, with 0 bases of the junction left unmatched. CDR3 length equals 13 residues.

The chain combines TRBV5-1 with TRBJ2-7, with a weak D call TRBD2 (5 bases). V was cut by 0 bases and J by 0 bases, with 13 bases left in between. Germline assignment: CDR1 SGHRS and CDR2 YFSETQ. The length of the CDR3 is 16 residues. The CDR3 is CASSLESSLSSYEQYF. The CDR3 nucleotides read TGCGCCAGCAGCTTGGAGTCTAGCCTATCCTCCTACGAGCAGTACTTC.

The J gene is TRBJ1-4, the V gene TRBV29-1, with D possibly TRBD1 on 6 matching bases. Germline values: CDR1 SQVTM, CDR2 ANQGSEA. Trimming left V 7 bases short and J 6 bases short, with 12 bases between. The CDR3 is 12 amino acids. The DNA of the CDR3 is TGCAGCGACCGGGACAACGATGAAAAACTGTTTTTT. Protein: CSDRDNDEKLFF.

The chain links TRBV5-1 to TRBJ1-3; TRBD1 agrees at 8 bases. Germline trimming cut 0 bases from V and 1 base from J; bases unmatched to any gene: 3. The CDR3 totals 16 residues. Germline CDR1 and CDR2: SGHRS and YFSETQ. In DNA, the CDR3 is TGCGCCAGCAGCTTGGCAGGGGGCTTATCTGGAAACACCATATATTTT. It specifies CASSLAGGLSGNTIYF.

V usage is TRBV9 and J usage is TRBJ1-2; D may be TRBD1 (6 bases). V shed 4 bases and J shed 2 bases, with 15 bases lying between them. The CDR3 extends over 15 amino acids. Germline-derived CDR1 and CDR2 are SGDLS and YYNGEE. CDR3 loop: CASSPEGGGNYGYTF. The CDR3 DNA sequence: TGTGCCAGCAGCCCCGAGGGAGGGGGGAACTATGGCTACACCTTC.

The genes are TRBV6-1 and TRBJ1-4; 9 positions agree with TRBD1. V lost 5 bases, J lost 6 bases, and 7 bases stayed unmatched. CDR3 size: 15 residues. The germline V gene encodes CDR1 MNHNS and CDR2 SASEGT. The CDR3 nucleotides are TGTGCCAGCAGTCCGAGACAGGGGGGAGATGAAAAACTGTTTTTT. Its protein product is CASSPRQGGDEKLFF.

The chain joins TRBV9 to TRBJ2-2; 7 positions match TRBD2. The V gene's germline CDR1 is SGDLS and CDR2 YYNGEE. V gave up 4 bases and J gave up 3 bases; unmatched junction bases: 9. The CDR3 consists of 16 residues. The CDR3 sequence: CASSPGLVVYTGELFF. The CDR3 coding sequence is TGTGCCAGCAGCCCAGGACTAGTCGTGTACACCGGGGAGCTGTTTTTT.

The J gene is TRBJ1-5, the V gene TRBV6-1, with D possibly being TRBD1 (5 bases). Germline values: CDR1 MNHNS, CDR2 SASEGT. The CDR3 runs 12 residues. In DNA form, the CDR3 reads TGTGCGGGGGGGACTGGCAATCAGCCCCAGCATTTT. It translates to CAGGTGNQPQHF.

V and J are TRBV4-2 and TRBJ2-2; 11 bases map to TRBD1. The length of the CDR3 is 16 residues. The germline V gene has CDR1 LGHNA and CDR2 YNFKEQ. The trim removed 4 bases at V and 3 bases at J, leaving 4 bases unmatched. The CDR3 sequence: CASSPDRGLDTGELFF. DNA of the CDR3: TGTGCCAGCAGCCCGGACAGGGGGCTTGACACCGGGGAGCTGTTTTTT.

The V and J genes are TRBV6-5 and TRBJ1-1; no clear D. CDR1 and CDR2 from the germline V gene are MNHEY and SVGAGI. V was cut by 6 bases and J by 1 base, with 9 bases left in between. The CDR3 length is 13 residues. CDR3 region: CASRGGWNTEAFF. The CDR3 nucleotides read TGTGCCAGCAGGGGAGGCTGGAACACTGAAGCTTTCTTT.

The chain has TRBV5-1 and TRBJ1-2; D might be TRBD1 (5 bases). This CDR3 is 13 amino acids long. V gave up 0 bases and J gave up 8 bases, with 11 bases separating them. Germline loops: CDR1 SGHRS, CDR2 YFSETQ. The DNA for the CDR3 is TGCGCCAGCAGCTTGGACAGCAGGGTCGGCTACACCTTC. It translates to CASSLDSRVGYTF.

This chain uses TRBV9 with TRBJ1-1; D is unresolved. CDR1 and CDR2 from the germline V gene are SGDLS and YYNGEE. This CDR3 contains 18 residues. Trimming removed 2 bases from V and 3 bases from J, with 23 bases in between. CDR3 residues: CASSVVSKHREIDTEAFF. The CDR3, as DNA: TGTGCCAGCAGCGTTGTCTCAAAACATCGGGAAATAGACACTGAAGCTTTCTTT.

The V gene is TRBV5-1, the J gene TRBJ2-1, with 13 bases that match TRBD2. The CDR3 has 15 amino acids. After removal of 5 bases from V and 7 bases from J, the junction contained 6 bases not matched to a gene. From germline, CDR1 is SGHRS and CDR2 YFSETQ. CDR3 in DNA: TGCGCCAGCAGGGCGACTAGCGGGGGGTCAAATGAGCAGTTCTTC. Translated, it gives CASRATSGGSNEQFF.

The V and J genes are TRBV10-3 and TRBJ2-7; the match to TRBD1 covers 11 bases. Germline CDR1 and CDR2: ENHRY and SYGVKD. V shed 7 bases and J 4 bases; nucleotides not matched to a gene: 3. The CDR3 contains 13 residues. The CDR3 spells CAIKGQGGYEQYF. CDR3 coding DNA: TGTGCCATCAAGGGACAGGGGGGATACGAGCAGTACTTC.

This sequence joins TRBV5-4 and TRBJ2-2, with 10 bases aligning to TRBD2. Unmatched junction bases numbered 5, after V lost 4 bases and J lost 5 bases. Per germline, CDR1 SGHNT and CDR2 YYREEE (reference sequence). The CDR3 is made up of 15 amino acids. The CDR3 protein is CASSTLAGATGELFF. In DNA form, the CDR3 reads TGTGCCAGCAGCACCCTAGCGGGGGCAACCGGGGAGCTGTTTTTT.

V gene TRBV5-6 combines with J gene TRBJ1-2, with 9 bases aligning to TRBD1. Trimming cost V 4 bases and J 6 bases; bases outside gene matches: 13. Germline values: CDR1 SGHDT, CDR2 YYEEEE. This CDR3 has 16 amino acids. The CDR3 here is CASSPPGTGFSNGYTF. In DNA form, the CDR3 reads TGTGCCAGCAGCCCACCCGGGACAGGGTTTTCAAATGGCTACACCTTC.

The V call is TRBV5-1, the J call TRBJ1-4; 10 bases map to TRBD1. V lost 0 bases, J lost 11 bases, and 4 bases stayed unmatched. CDR1 SGHRS and CDR2 YFSETQ come from the germline V gene. The CDR3 extends over 14 amino acids. The CDR3 loop is CASSLGQGAKKLFF. CDR3 DNA sequence: TGCGCCAGCAGCTTGGGACAGGGGGCTAAGAAACTGTTTTTT.

V and J are TRBV5-6 and TRBJ2-4; D gene unclear. CDR1 is SGHDT and CDR2 is YYEEEE in the germline V gene. This CDR3 has 16 amino acids. Trimming took off 0 bases at V and 0 bases at J, with 10 bases between the two ends. The CDR3, as DNA: TGTGCCAGCAGCTTGGCTAGGCAGATAGCCAAAAACATTCAGTACTTC. It is translated as CASSLARQIAKNIQYF.

The chain uses TRBV20-1 and TRBJ1-1; D gene uncertain. V lost 4 bases and J 0 bases, leaving 3 bases between the germline ends. Germline values: CDR1 DFQATT, CDR2 SNEGSKA (reference sequence). This CDR3 contains 11 residues. The CDR3, as DNA: TGCAGTGCTAACATGAACACTGAAGCTTTCTTT. It codes for CSANMNTEAFF.

The chain joins TRBV4-1 to TRBJ2-5; tentatively, D is TRBD2 (6 bases). This CDR3 contains 15 residues. Trimming took off 5 bases at V and 5 bases at J, with 18 bases between the two ends. CDR1 is MGHRA, CDR2 YSYEKL, per germline. The CDR3: CASSWMDSAGETQYF. Written as DNA, the CDR3 is TGCGCCAGCAGCTGGATGGATTCGGCGGGGGAGACCCAGTACTTC.

The rearrangement links TRBV9 to TRBJ2-5, with D hard to call. The CDR3 totals 14 residues. Germline CDR1 is SGDLS and CDR2 is YYNGEE. Trimming left V 2 bases short and J 0 bases short, with 8 bases between. The CDR3 loop is CASSVTQYQETQYF. CDR3 sequence (DNA): TGTGCCAGCAGCGTTACCCAGTACCAAGAGACCCAGTACTTC.

This clone was detected once. The V call is TRBV2, the J call TRBJ2-7; 7 bases agree with TRBD1. Germline assignment: CDR1 SNHLY and CDR2 FYNNEI. This CDR3 is built from 14 residues. V gave up 5 bases and J gave up 4 bases; unmatched junction bases: 8. CDR3 in amino acids: CASSLYRDSYEQYF. The CDR3 DNA is TGTGCCAGCAGTTTGTACCGGGACAGTTACGAGCAGTACTTC.

J is TRBJ2-4 and V is TRBV2; tentatively, D is TRBD1 (6 bases). V lost 3 bases to trimming and J lost 5 bases, with 14 bases between them. CDR3 length: 15 amino acids. CDR1 and CDR2 from the germline V gene are SNHLY and FYNNEI. The CDR3 loop is CASSEGGRGENIQYF. The CDR3 DNA reads TGTGCCAGCAGTGAGGGCGGCAGGGGAGAAAACATTCAGTACTTC. The whole variable domain, filled in from reference TRBV2 and TRBJ2-4, reads EPEVTQTPSHQVTQMGQEVILRCVPISNHLYFYWYRQILGQKVEFLVSFYNNEISEKSEIFDDQFSVERPDGSNFTLKIRSTKLEDSAMYFCASSEGGRGENIQYFGAGTRLSVL.

The V call is TRBV4-1, the J call TRBJ1-6; no clear D gene. The CDR3 contains 13 residues. V was pared by 3 bases and J by 8 bases, with 8 bases between. Germline V gene lookup returns CDR1 MGHRA and CDR2 YSYEKL. The CDR3 loop reads CASSQRVDSPLHF. In DNA, the CDR3 is TGCGCCAGCAGCCAGCGGGTGGATTCACCCCTCCACTTT.

J is TRBJ1-1 and V is TRBV6-1; D unresolved. Trimming left V 2 bases short and J 0 bases short, with 10 bases between. The germline V gene has CDR1 MNHNS and CDR2 SASEGT. The length of the CDR3 is 15 residues. The CDR3 here is CASSETWSLNTEAFF. The CDR3 DNA is TGTGCCAGCAGTGAAACCTGGAGCCTGAACACTGAAGCTTTCTTT.

The rearrangement uses TRBV2 and TRBJ1-2, with D hard to call. Trimming removed 4 bases at V and 4 bases at J, with 13 bases between. CDR1 is SNHLY and CDR2 is FYNNEI in the germline V gene. The CDR3 length is 14 residues. The CDR3 sequence: CASSGGTRGYGYTF. The CDR3 coding sequence is TGTGCCAGCAGTGGCGGCACCCGAGGCTATGGCTACACCTTC.

The V and J genes are TRBV5-1 and TRBJ2-7; TRBD2 matches 7 bases. The ends lost 2 bases at V and 9 bases at J; junction bases unmatched: 17. Germline V gives CDR1 SGHRS, CDR2 YFSETQ. The CDR3 has 16 amino acids. The CDR3 region is CASSFTRGGGTFGQYF. The CDR3 DNA is TGCGCCAGCAGCTTTACCCGCGGGGGAGGTACGTTCGGGCAGTACTTC.

V gene TRBV5-6 combines with J gene TRBJ1-4; 8 bases line up with TRBD1. Trimming at V came to 5 bases and at J to 2 bases, leaving 8 bases not matched to a gene. The CDR3 spans 16 residues. Germline loops: CDR1 SGHDT, CDR2 YYEEEE. The CDR3 reads CASSPGTGDTNEKLFF. The CDR3 DNA reads TGTGCCAGCAGTCCCGGGACAGGAGATACTAATGAAAAACTGTTTTTT.

The J gene is TRBJ1-1, the V gene TRBV9; 8 bases are shared with TRBD1. The CDR3 runs 16 residues. From germline, CDR1 is SGDLS and CDR2 YYNGEE. The V gene end was trimmed by 4 bases and the J gene end by 7 bases; junction bases not matched to a gene: 15. This CDR3 is CASSLLGQGDSCEAFF. Here the CDR3 DNA reads TGTGCCAGCAGCCTCCTCGGACAGGGTGATTCGTGTGAAGCTTTCTTT.

The V gene is TRBV10-2, the J gene TRBJ1-6; a possible D gene is TRBD1 (5 bases). Germline CDR1 WSHSY, CDR2 SAAADI. The V end was cut by 8 bases, the J end by 8 bases, with 10 bases between. There are 12 residues in the CDR3. The CDR3 sequence is CASGGYDSPLHF. DNA for the CDR3: TGCGCCAGCGGGGGGTATGATTCACCCCTCCACTTT.

The V and J genes are TRBV2 and TRBJ1-1, with D maybe TRBD1 (6 bases). The germline gives CDR1 SNHLY, CDR2 FYNNEI. The CDR3 totals 15 residues. V was cut by 2 bases and J by 2 bases, with 12 bases left in between. CDR3 bases: TGTGCCAGCAGTGAAAGGGGGACACCCAACACTGAAGCTTTCTTT. It encodes CASSERGTPNTEAFF.